Presented here are 14 T cell receptor beta chains from one specimen sequenced in a study of cytomegalovirus exposure and HLA in healthy donors. The primer mix had 60 Vbeta and 13 Jbeta primers. Using immunoSEQ multiplex PCR, the repertoire was profiled, and TCRdb retains in-frame clones only, with some absent. The table shows roughly 99,000 clones, with roughly three quarters occurring only once. The sample consisted of PBMCs. The origin of the receptors is a middle-aged woman in good health and CMV-seronegative.

This clone came up a few times. The chain recombines TRBV5-6 with TRBJ2-3, with 8 bases that match TRBD2. The CDR3 covers 14 residues. CDR1 and CDR2 from the germline V gene are SGHDT and YYEEEE. J was trimmed by 6 bases and V by 5 bases; bases with no gene match: 8. CDR3 residues: CASSHGLAADTQYF. Written as DNA, the CDR3 is TGTGCCAGCAGTCACGGACTAGCAGCTGATACGCAGTATTTT.

The chain joins TRBV27 to TRBJ2-5; D possibly corresponds to TRBD1 (6 bases). The CDR3 is 16 amino acids. Trimming shortened V by 5 bases and J by 6 bases, and 22 bases separated the two germline ends. Germline V gene data show CDR1 as MNHEY and CDR2 as SMNVEV (reference sequence). The CDR3 DNA reads TGTGCCAGCAGTACAAGAGCCCCCGACAGGTCGCAGACCCAGTACTTC. Translated: CASSTRAPDRSQTQYF.

This clone was seen a single time. This rearrangement joins TRBV7-2 to TRBJ2-7; 10 bases fit TRBD2. This CDR3 has 16 residues. CDR1 is SGHTA, CDR2 FQGNSA, per germline. The ends lost 5 bases at V and 4 bases at J; junction bases unmatched: 11. The CDR3 spells CASSPQSGGASYEQYF. As DNA, the CDR3 is TGTGCCAGCAGCCCCCAAAGCGGGGGGGCCTCTTACGAGCAGTACTTC.

This chain uses TRBV7-9 with TRBJ2-2, with 12 bases identical to TRBD2. Looked up from germline, CDR1 is SEHNR and CDR2 is FQNEAQ (reference sequence). With 8 bases clipped from V and 4 bases from J, the junction kept 5 bases outside the gene matches. The CDR3 totals 15 residues. The CDR3 spells CASGRTSGTTGELFF. The CDR3 DNA reads as TGTGCCAGCGGAAGGACTAGCGGGACCACCGGGGAGCTGTTTTTT.

The rearrangement uses TRBV9 and TRBJ1-1; TRBD1 agrees at 8 bases. The CDR3 consists of 14 residues. CDR1 is SGDLS, CDR2 YYNGEE, per germline. V lost 3 bases and J lost 7; bases outside the gene matches: 8. Written as DNA, the CDR3 is TGTGCCAGCAGCGCCTCGCACGGACAGGGTGAAGCTTTCTTT. It codes for CASSASHGQGEAFF.

This clone appeared a few times. The V call is TRBV6-6, the J call TRBJ1-6; 8 bases match TRBD1. Germline CDR1 and CDR2: MNHNY and SVGAGI (reference sequence). This CDR3 is 14 amino acids long. The J segment lost 6 bases and the V segment lost 6 bases, leaving 4 bases of the junction unmatched. The CDR3 region is CASRPGGGNSPLHF. CDR3 DNA sequence: TGTGCCAGCAGACCAGGGGGCGGTAATTCACCCCTCCACTTT.

The chain employs TRBV2 and TRBJ1-1; a weak D match, TRBD1 (5 bases). The germline V gene has CDR1 SNHLY and CDR2 FYNNEI. The germline V and J ends were trimmed by 3 bases and 6 bases, with 11 bases remaining between them. The CDR3 has 13 amino acids. In nucleotides, the CDR3 is TGTGCCAGCAGTGACAGGGCGGCGGCTGAAGCTTTCTTT. Its protein is CASSDRAAAEAFF.

This clone was observed a few times. CDR3 sequence: CASSPGTAGELFF. For the CDR3, the DNA is TGTGCCAGCAGCCCTGGGACAGCCGGGGAGCTGTTTTTT. The chain joins TRBV5-4 to TRBJ2-2; TRBD1 agrees at 7 bases. The CDR3 contains 13 residues. CDR1 and CDR2 from the germline V gene are SGHNT and YYREEE (reference sequence). The J segment lost 6 bases and the V segment lost 4 bases, leaving 3 bases of the junction unmatched.

This rearrangement joins TRBV6-1 to TRBJ1-2; a weak D match, TRBD1 (5 bases). This CDR3 has 13 amino acids. V dropped 1 base and J dropped 8 bases, with 11 bases sitting between them. Germline values: CDR1 MNHNS, CDR2 SASEGT. The CDR3 coding sequence is TGTGCCAGCAGTGAAGAAGGGGTGGGAGGCTACACCTTC. Its protein product is CASSEEGVGGYTF.

V gene TRBV7-3 combines with J gene TRBJ2-7; 8 nucleotides align to TRBD1. V trimming: 3 bases; J trimming: 5 bases; junction bases outside the gene matches: 6. The CDR3 spans 14 residues. CDR1 and CDR2 (germline): SGHTA, FQGTGA. The CDR3 DNA sequence: TGTGCCAGCAGCTTCGGGGCAGGGGGCGACGAGCAGTACTTC. This codes for CASSFGAGGDEQYF.

The V call is TRBV27, the J call TRBJ1-4; no clear D. CDR3 length: 15 amino acids. The germline V gene encodes CDR1 MNHEY and CDR2 SMNVEV (reference sequence). The V and J ends lost 5 bases and 5 bases respectively, with 15 bases between them. The CDR3 nucleotides are TGTGCCAGCAGTCCCGTAGGACGGGAGAATGAAAAACTGTTTTTT. It codes for CASSPVGRENEKLFF. Based on the CDR3 plus reference TRBV27 and TRBJ1-4, the full variable domain is EAQVTQNPRYLITVTGKKLTVTCSQNMNHEYMSWYRQDPGLGLRQIYYSMNVEVTDKGDVPEGYKVSRKEKRNFPLILESPSPNQTSLYFCASSPVGRENEKLFFGSGTQLSVL.

The sample holds one count of this clone. The junction and the germline gene differ at one end; a read error may be behind it. The chain has TRBV5-8 and TRBJ2-5; 15 bases map to TRBD2. The CDR3 loop spans 16 amino acids. Looked up from germline, CDR1 is SGHTS and CDR2 is YDEGEE. CDR3 nucleotides: TGTGTCAGCAGCTCCGGACTAGCGGGGGGGCAAGAGACCCAGTACTTC. It is translated as CVSSSGLAGGQETQYF.

This chain links TRBV6-5 with TRBJ1-5; D gene ambiguous. The CDR3 length is 13 residues. Trimming removed 4 bases at V and 2 bases at J, with 6 bases between. CDR1 and CDR2 (germline): MNHEY, SVGAGI. This CDR3 reads CASSSRGNQPQHF. For the CDR3, the DNA is TGTGCCAGCAGTTCCCGGGGCAATCAGCCCCAGCATTTT.

The V and J genes are TRBV30 and TRBJ1-2; D is ambiguous. Trimming pared 3 bases from V and 7 bases from J, leaving 9 bases between. Per germline, CDR1 GTSNPN and CDR2 SVGIG (reference sequence). The CDR3 is 11 residues long. CDR3 coding DNA: TGTGCCTGGAGAAGTGGCCCTGGCTACACCTTC. This encodes CAWRSGPGYTF.